This T cell receptor beta chain originates from a study of CD8 T cells in ankylosing spondylitis (dated by TCRdb to 2016 to 2017). Turning to the overall study: To find TCR variants linked to disease, the study profiled T cell receptor beta repertoires in ankylosing spondylitis patients and healthy donors. The full study cohort was made up of 20 to 25 ankylosing spondylitis patients and roughly 100 healthy donors. Peripheral blood samples were taken, and synovial fluid was additionally collected from ankylosing spondylitis patients.

CDR1 and CDR2 are read off the germline V gene as SQVTM and ANQGSEA. The CDR3, from cysteine to phenylalanine, totals 16 residues. The entry retains the CDR3 DNA only, 48 bases that are in frame from base 1. V sheds 4 bases and J sheds 4 bases, leaving 19 bases between their ends. Results the study describes overall, beyond this receptor: A CD8+ phenotype was shown by the disease-linked clones, which were found at relatively low frequencies in peripheral blood. Some TCR beta motif variants had previously been reported in synovial fluid and blood of reactive arthritis patients, which suggested common disease-initiation mechanisms. Significant enrichment of the disease-linked clones was reported in matched synovial fluid samples from ankylosing spondylitis patients. Blood from ankylosing spondylitis patients appeared to be characterized by a TCR beta motif composed of 7 to 9 highly homologous amino acid variants.

This clonotype was recorded many times. The antigen it binds to is not known. Per-base quality was not reported, and no clone a single base away is much larger than it. Sequenced on an Illumina HiSeq 2500. Quantitative 5'-RACE with molecular barcodes was the method used to prepare the TCR beta libraries. Per the source publication's procedure: To identify disease-linked TCR variants, a new computational method was used, one built on a probabilistic model of VDJ rearrangement. TCRdb reprocessed the public reads (quality trimming at Q25 with fastp, clone calling with MiXCR) and kept in-frame beta chains. Rows with a matching CDR3 protein are joined into one entry that keeps the most common DNA and genes. The V and J calls and clone size come from TCRdb's table, not from the authors' own analysis. The sample table lists a few hundred thousand distinct CDR3 sequences, roughly 10% of them with a count of one. The ten top clones hold 9.1% of the sample.

The rearranged chain carries TRBV29-1 and TRBJ2-2, with TRBD2 tentatively as D gene (5 bases match). Sequenced sample: blood, either unsorted or a sorted T cell fraction (not recorded which). The sequence derives from a female donor with ankylosing spondylitis or in good health (not recorded which). The CDR3 here reads CSVGSSPHQTTGELFF. The DNA reads TGCAGCGTTGGGTCTAGCCCACACCAAACCACCGGGGAGCTGTTTTTT.